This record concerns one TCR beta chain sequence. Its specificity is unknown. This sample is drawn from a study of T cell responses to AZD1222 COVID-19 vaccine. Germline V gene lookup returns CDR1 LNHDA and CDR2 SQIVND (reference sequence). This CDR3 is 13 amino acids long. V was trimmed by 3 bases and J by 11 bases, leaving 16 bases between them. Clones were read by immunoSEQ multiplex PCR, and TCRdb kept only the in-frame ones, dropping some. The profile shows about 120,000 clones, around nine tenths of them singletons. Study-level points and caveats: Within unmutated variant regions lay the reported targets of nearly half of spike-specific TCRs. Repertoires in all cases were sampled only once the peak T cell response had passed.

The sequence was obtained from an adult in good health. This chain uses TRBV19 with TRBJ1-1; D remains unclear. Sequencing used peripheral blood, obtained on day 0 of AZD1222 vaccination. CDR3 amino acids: CASSIREGFGAFF. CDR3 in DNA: TGTGCCAGTAGTATTAGGGAAGGGTTTGGGGCTTTCTTT.